The rows below give T cell receptor beta chains drawn from one sample of a study of T cell responses to AZD1222 COVID-19 vaccine. Only in-frame clones appear in the TCRdb table, and some are missing; sequencing was by immunoSEQ multiplex PCR. The sample consists of approximately 150,000 clones, about 89% of them appearing once. The sample in question was peripheral blood, obtained on day 0 of AZD1222 vaccination. Receptor source: an adult in good health. Each CDR3 is given without its conserved first and last residue. The size field is filled for only some rows; it gives once, few, many or a size class.

TRBJ2-2 . TRBV28 ASSLINTGELF
TRBJ1-2 . TRBV15 ATSRDLSPGNGYT
TRBJ1-5 . TRBV18 ASSPEGLNQPQH
TRBJ2-7 . TRBV6-5 ASMEGYEQY
TRBJ1-5 . TRBV2 ASSGQGALSNQPQH
TRBJ1-2 . TRBV7-8 ASSALGQGVSYGYT
TRBJ2-7 . TRBV19 ASRSRDSTYEQY
TRBJ2-1 . TRBV24-1 ATSDGTSGSYNEQF
TRBJ1-5 . TRBV7-2 ASSLLDTFNQPQH
TRBJ1-2 . TRBV3-1/TRBV3-2 ASSRDSQAVRKSYT
TRBJ1-2 . TRBV30 AWGEGYGYT
TRBJ1-4 . TRBV6-5 ASSYSRAATNEKLF
TRBJ2-3 once TRBV9 ASSVAGTDPQRTQY
TRBJ2-2 . TRBV6-1 ASSGRQGMISGELF
TRBJ1-3 . TRBV10-1 ASSEVCGESGAGNTIY
TRBJ1-1 . TRBV5-1 ASSPGARENTEAF
TRBJ2-7 once TRBV5-1 ASSLAVTTYEQY
TRBJ2-3 . TRBV28 ASSLPPTDTQY
TRBJ2-2 . TRBV7-7 ASRGYTGELF
TRBJ1-1 . TRBV2 ASILNTEAF
TRBJ1-3 . TRBV28 ASSFITGQSSGNTIY
TRBJ1-6 . TRBV7-2 ASSSTRSNSPLH
TRBJ2-2 . TRBV13 ASSHPGLAGGNTGELF
TRBJ2-5 . TRBV7-2 ASSLIGRGQETQY
TRBJ1-2 . TRBV18 ASSGLRAESYGYT
TRBJ1-2 . TRBV28 ASRGTGTVPIYGYT
TRBJ2-1 . TRBV12-5 ASGPGNNEQF
TRBJ2-7 once TRBV6-2/TRBV6-3 ASSRSGSSYEQY
TRBJ2-2 once TRBV28 ASSVIGVRDGELF
TRBJ2-1 . TRBV14 ASSHIGLAGGNEQF
TRBJ1-1 once TRBV14 ASSQRTGTTNLNTEAF
TRBJ2-1 . TRBV5-3 ARSLFTFRGLPNNEQF
TRBJ2-3 once TRBV10-3 AITGAGDTQY
TRBJ1-4 . TRBV10-3 AISDSNEKLF
TRBJ2-3 . TRBV10-1 ASSDRFTDTQY
TRBJ1-1 . TRBV5-1 ASSPGGENPAEAF
TRBJ2-6 . TRBV11-2 ASSTPTGTGANVLT
TRBJ1-1 . TRBV28 ASITGGMNTEAF
TRBJ1-4 . TRBV2 ASSEGRYEKLF
TRBJ2-1 few TRBV24-1 ATSGTGGMNEQF
TRBJ1-1 . TRBV19 ASDRGARTNTEAF
TRBJ2-5 . TRBV7-7 ASSSGDRGYQETQY
TRBJ2-7 . TRBV5-1 ASSDNYEQY
TRBJ1-2 . TRBV5-6 ASSPQGTTNYGYT
TRBJ1-6 . TRBV6-5 ASRATGSPLH
TRBJ2-3 . TRBV7-2 ASSLASGGTDTQY
TRBJ1-4 . TRBV7-9 ASSLGVATNEKLF
TRBJ2-6 . TRBV5-1 ASSLDRANVLT